Here is one T cell receptor (beta chain) with its context. No antigen is known for it. The CDR3 spans 15 residues. J lost 2 bases, V lost 4 bases, and 2 bases had no gene match. Germline values: CDR1 KGHSH, CDR2 LQKENI. This specimen belongs to a study of lymphopenia after photon versus proton radiotherapy. Findings and limits, study-wide: Photon-treated patients lost naive T cells and TCR diversity; proton-treated stayed stable. A bigger post-nadir fall in TCR diversity correlated inversely with survival time in deceased patients.

Assay used: immunoSEQ multiplex PCR; TCRdb lists only in-frame clones, some missing. The table has 25,000 to 30,000 clones, just under 90% seen once; the top ten hold roughly 50%. The rearrangement uses TRBV18 and TRBJ2-5, with 12 bases lining up with TRBD2. The sequenced sample was peripheral blood, obtained from a patient treated with proton-based radiotherapy. The TCR was taken from a woman aged 60-75 years with cholangiocarcinoma. Some clones in this sample may be carry-over from other donors' samples. The CDR3 protein is CASSRTSGAQETQYF. The CDR3 nucleotides are TGTGCCAGCTCACGGACTAGCGGGGCACAAGAGACCCAGTACTTC. Full variable domain (rest looked up from reference TRBV18 and TRBJ2-5): NAGVMQNPRHLVRRRGQEARLRCSPMKGHSHVYWYRQLPEEGLKFMVYLQKENIIDESGMPKERFSAEFPKEGPSILRIQQVVRGDSAAYFCASSRTSGAQETQYFGPGTRLLVL.